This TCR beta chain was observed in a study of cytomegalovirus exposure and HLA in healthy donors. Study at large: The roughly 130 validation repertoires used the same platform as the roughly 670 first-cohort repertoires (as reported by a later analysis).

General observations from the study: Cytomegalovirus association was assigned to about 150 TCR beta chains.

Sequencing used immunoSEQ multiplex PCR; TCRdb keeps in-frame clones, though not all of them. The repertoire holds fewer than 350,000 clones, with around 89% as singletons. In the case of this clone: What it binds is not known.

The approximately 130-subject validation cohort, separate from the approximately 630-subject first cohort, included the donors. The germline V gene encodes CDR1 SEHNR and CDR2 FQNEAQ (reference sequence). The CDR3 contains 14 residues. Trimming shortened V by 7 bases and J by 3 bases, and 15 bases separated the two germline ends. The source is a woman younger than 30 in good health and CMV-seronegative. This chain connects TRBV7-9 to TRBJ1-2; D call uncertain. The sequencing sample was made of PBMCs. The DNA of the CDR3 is TGTGCCAGCAAACCCGTCGCAGGCCACTATGGCTACACCTTC. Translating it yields CASKPVAGHYGYTF.